Listed below are T cell receptor beta chains from one sample, sequenced in a study of B cell selection in AIRE deficiency. TCRdb keeps only in-frame clones here, not all; method: immunoSEQ multiplex PCR. The data show more than 12,000 clones, approximately 94% seen once. Sequenced: Tregs sorted from PBMCs. Receptor source: a human donor with AIRE deficiency. Each CDR3 is given with its conserved first and last residue.

CDR3: CASSFLGPTKLFF
J: TRBJ2-2
V: TRBV7-9

CDR3: CAIRGTGANTGELFF
J: TRBJ2-2
V: TRBV10-3

CDR3: CASSQGLAGGLETQYF
J: TRBJ2-5
V: TRBV19

CDR3: CAGKGDRGNMNTEAFF
J: TRBJ1-1
V: TRBV4-1

CDR3: CASSFTGSYNEQFF
J: TRBJ2-1
V: TRBV5-6

CDR3: CASSPGLAGRTYNEQFF
J: TRBJ2-1
V: TRBV5-1

CDR3: CASSQNAILGYTDTQYF
J: TRBJ2-3
V: TRBV7-2

CDR3: CASSYSRTSAGDTQYF
J: TRBJ2-3
V: TRBV6-5

CDR3: CASSLELGAWRDQYF
J: TRBJ2-5
V: TRBV7-9

CDR3: CASSQSWEGSSYEQYF
J: TRBJ2-7
V: TRBV23-1

CDR3: CASSQDLRRRDTQYF
J: TRBJ2-3
V: TRBV4-1

CDR3: CASSQDGAHNEQFF
J: TRBJ2-1
V: TRBV4-2

CDR3: CASSLSPLAATYEQYF
J: TRBJ2-7
V: TRBV7-3

CDR3: CASSGHFTSTDTQYF
J: TRBJ2-3
V: TRBV6-1

CDR3: CASSSFNGLAHEQFF
J: TRBJ2-1
V: TRBV7-2

CDR3: CASSRRQLAHNEQFF
J: TRBJ2-1
V: TRBV27

CDR3: CASSSERGLYNTQYF
J: TRBJ2-3
V: TRBV5-4

CDR3: CASSVVGQTNEQFF
J: TRBJ2-1
V: TRBV9

CDR3: CSVASSYNSPLHF
J: TRBJ1-6
V: TRBV29-1

CDR3: CAWSGGGFSGNTIYF
J: TRBJ1-3
V: TRBV30

CDR3: CASSPLAGASYEQYF
J: TRBJ2-7
V: TRBV18

CDR3: CASSFADRYSGYTF
J: TRBJ1-2
V: TRBV7-2

CDR3: CASSQDLSGNTEAFF
J: TRBJ1-1
V: TRBV4-3

CDR3: CASSLLSGRARSYEQYF
J: TRBJ2-7
V: TRBV28

CDR3: CASSSGPKGMNTEAFF
J: TRBJ1-1
V: TRBV12-1

CDR3: CASRQGVTQYF
J: TRBJ2-3
V: TRBV2

CDR3: CASSLRVTSGSSDTQYF
J: TRBJ2-3
V: TRBV7-9

CDR3: CASSLTDNSPLHF
J: TRBJ1-6
V: TRBV5-1

CDR3: CASSYSTSTDTQYF
J: TRBJ2-3
V: TRBV6-5

CDR3: CASWPGGNPDYGYTF
J: TRBJ1-2
V: TRBV5-4

CDR3: CASSQAPLGTGGYYGYTF
J: TRBJ1-2
V: TRBV4-2

CDR3: CASSLAATGELFF
J: TRBJ2-2
V: TRBV7-9

CDR3: CASSQDKASGRSEQFF
J: TRBJ2-1
V: TRBV14

CDR3: CASSYSTSGRSGEQFF
J: TRBJ2-1
V: TRBV6-5

CDR3: CASSLGVSGELFF
J: TRBJ2-2
V: TRBV7-7

CDR3: CASSHTANTGELFF
J: TRBJ2-2
V: TRBV7-3

CDR3: CASSHSGTGDEKLFF
J: TRBJ1-4
V: TRBV4-1

CDR3: CASSFRGVSTDTQYF
J: TRBJ2-3
V: TRBV7-6

CDR3: CASSGRDRVRNEQFF
J: TRBJ2-1
V: TRBV6-1

CDR3: CASSYSSGVLSYEQYF
J: TRBJ2-7
V: TRBV6-6

CDR3: CASSQVGQGAYTGELFF
J: TRBJ2-2
V: TRBV4-1

CDR3: CASSQSVSGNTEAFF
J: TRBJ1-1
V: TRBV7-2

CDR3: CASSSGLAVKNEQFF
J: TRBJ2-1
V: TRBV7-2

CDR3: CASRWGQTGELFF
J: TRBJ2-2
V: TRBV2

CDR3: CASSEAITEAFF
J: TRBJ1-1
V: TRBV6-1

CDR3: CAISHLRDTQYF
J: TRBJ2-3
V: TRBV10-3

CDR3: CASSFRAGATETQYF
J: TRBJ2-5
V: TRBV27

CDR3: CASSLAGGRYNEQFF
J: TRBJ2-1
V: TRBV7-8

CDR3: CASSLVGGATEAFF
J: TRBJ1-1
V: TRBV11-2

CDR3: CASSHRTGLDGYTF
J: TRBJ1-2
V: TRBV6-5

CDR3: CASSVEGRTRTSGLSGELFF
J: TRBJ2-2
V: TRBV9

CDR3: CASSIWRRTGTRSYNEQFF
J: TRBJ2-1
V: TRBV19

CDR3: CASSLAGGDTQYF
J: TRBJ2-3
V: TRBV5-6

CDR3: CASSSGTGYTEAFF
J: TRBJ1-1
V: TRBV7-2

CDR3: CASSEGGSRPGYTF
J: TRBJ1-2
V: TRBV6-1

CDR3: CASSPATGKDQPQHF
J: TRBJ1-5
V: TRBV18

CDR3: CASRRALAGETQYF
J: TRBJ2-5
V: TRBV19

CDR3: CASSFERLTDTQYF
J: TRBJ2-3
V: TRBV5-6